The clone carrying this TCR beta chain was detected a few times. Its antigen is still unknown. It was with a sample-barcoded 5' primer and a J-beta primer mix that a second PCR of roughly 7 to 12 cycles was run. TCRdb independently ran MiXCR on the 5' RACE reads; one entry per CDR3 protein. The sample has around 1.5 million distinct CDR3 sequences; around 42% are singletons. The CDR3 has 14 residues. Germline V lookup: CDR1 SGHTA, CDR2 FQGNSA. V gave up 4 bases and J gave up 10 bases, with 17 bases separating them. The data stem from a study of blood T cells in healthy people across ages. Notes on the study in general: In older individuals, TCR beta diversity per million T cells was lower, falling roughly linearly with age.

Input material: blood. The source is a woman between 18 and 29 years old in good health. The genes are TRBV7-2 and TRBJ2-1; tentatively, D is TRBD2 (5 bases). The CDR3 is CASSSGRVSGEQFF. DNA of the CDR3: TGTGCCAGCAGCTCCGGGCGGGTGTCGGGAGAGCAGTTCTTC.